This TCR beta chain was captured in a study of shared T cell receptors in the human thymus. Here immunoSEQ multiplex PCR was the method, and the copy in TCRdb shows in-frame clones only, minus some. The sample lists 700,000 to 750,000 clones, over 75% occurring once. Germline trimming cut 7 bases from V and 3 bases from J; bases unmatched to any gene: 5. The germline V gene has CDR1 MDHEN and CDR2 SYDVKM. CDR3 size: 14 residues. These data also featured in a second study, about human thymus T cells. From that paper: Resections removed during corrective heart surgery provided the thymus tissue used. Blood and thymic repertoires both appeared biased in V and J gene usage.

The V call is TRBV28, the J call TRBJ2-1; 8 nucleotides line up with TRBD1. Sequenced input: thymocytes. The TCR was taken from a girl in the first two years of life with a congenital heart defect. The CDR3 sequence is CASKDRDGYNEQFF. CDR3 DNA sequence: TGTGCCAGCAAGGACAGGGACGGCTACAATGAGCAGTTCTTC.